This T cell receptor beta chain stems from a study of early T cells in non-severe SARS-CoV-2 infection. Study background: The input, bulk RNA from unsorted whole blood, was sequenced, and chains were unpaired. Study observations and caveats: Matching against VDJdb likely underestimated virus-specific expansions, favoring anti-spike CD8.

This clonotype showed up many times. The antigen is undetermined. In the library, individual cDNA molecules carried attached unique molecular identifiers. One entry per CDR3 protein results from TCRdb running MiXCR on the 5' RACE reads. The table includes more than 40,000 distinct CDR3 sequences, about 7% detected once. Germline assignment: CDR1 PRHDT and CDR2 FYEKMQ (reference sequence). CDR3 length equals 12 residues. V lost 8 bases and J lost 4, with 9 bases in between. Input material: whole blood. The receptor's source is an adult who was a healthcare worker with PCR-confirmed SARS-CoV-2 infection or an uninfected control (not recorded which). The V gene is TRBV13, the J gene TRBJ2-1, with D perhaps matching TRBD2 (6 bases). The CDR3 loop is CASVSGYNEQFF. The CDR3 DNA reads as TGTGCCAGCGTTAGCGGATACAATGAGCAGTTCTTC.